The 11 T cell receptor beta chains presented below share a single source sample, sequenced in a study of post-analysis software for immune sequencing data. Overall study results and limits: Compared with controls, patients had more of about 5 TRBV segments, including TRBV5-6, TRBV5-1 and TRBV20-1.

These receptors' targets are unknown. Carried by the TCR beta cDNA libraries were unique molecular identifiers. TCRdb re-analysed the PCR reads in MiXCR, keeping a single row per CDR3 protein. The sample has approximately 770,000 distinct CDR3 sequences, around 46% seen once; the top ten hold 4.9%. The sample consisted of blood. These receptors originate from a girl aged 5 to 17 with multiple sclerosis.

In this sample, this clonotype turned up a few times. For the CDR3, the DNA is TGTGCCAGCAGCGGAGCGGGAGCTTCGTGGAATGAGCAGTTCTTC. It specifies CASSGAGASWNEQFF. The chain joins TRBV5-6 to TRBJ2-1; 8 bases agree with TRBD2. This CDR3 has 15 residues. The junction had 10 bases not matched to a gene; V was cut back by 4 bases and J by 7 bases. Germline CDR1 is SGHDT and CDR2 is YYEEEE.

The sample holds a few counts of this clonotype. V is TRBV5-1 and J is TRBJ1-4, with D possibly being TRBD1 (5 bases). Trimming took 3 bases from V and 8 from J, leaving 14 bases between them. Germline CDR1 is SGHRS and CDR2 is YFSETQ. This CDR3 is 14 amino acids long. In nucleotides, the CDR3 is TGCGCCAGCAGCTCCGACAGCGGCGGGGAAAAACTGTTTTTT. Its translation: CASSSDSGGEKLFF.

This clonotype was picked up one time. The J gene is TRBJ2-1, the V gene TRBV12-3 or TRBV12-4; D unclear. The CDR3 spans 15 residues. V lost 6 bases and J lost 7, with 19 bases in between. CDR3 in amino acids: CASSPQPGIYNEQFF. In nucleotides, the CDR3 is TGTGCCAGCAGCCCTCAGCCGGGCATCTATAATGAGCAGTTCTTC.

The genes are TRBV6-2 or TRBV6-3 and TRBJ2-7; D ambiguous. The CDR3 consists of 15 residues. V was shortened by 5 bases and J by 3 bases, with 17 bases between the two germline ends. The germline CDR1 and CDR2 sequences are MNHEY and SVGEGT. CDR3 sequence: CASSPFRAPYYEQYF. The CDR3 DNA is TGTGCCAGCAGTCCCTTCCGGGCCCCCTACTACGAGCAGTACTTC.

This rearrangement joins TRBV12-3 or TRBV12-4 to TRBJ2-3, with 8 bases fitting TRBD1. The CDR3 sequence is 19 residues long. Trimming took 6 bases from V and 0 from J; bases not matched to a gene: 17. CDR3 amino acids: CASSRSGAGGASSTDTQYF. Here the CDR3 DNA reads TGTGCCAGCAGCCGAAGTGGGGCAGGGGGCGCGTCCAGCACAGATACGCAGTATTTT.

This rearrangement joins TRBV28 to TRBJ2-4; no firm D call. This CDR3 contains 14 residues. Germline assignment: CDR1 MDHEN and CDR2 SYDVKM. Between the trimmed V and J ends, which lost 6 bases and 4 bases, there was a span of 13 bases. The DNA of the CDR3 is TGTGCCAGCAGCCAAGACGCAGTTAAAAACATTCAGTACTTC. Protein product: CASSQDAVKNIQYF. Looking up the rest from reference TRBV28 and TRBJ2-4 gives the full variable domain: DVKVTQSSRYLVKRTGEKVFLECVQDMDHENMFWYRQDPGLGLRLIYFSYDVKMKEKGDIPEGYSVSREKKERFSLILESASTNQTSMYLCASSQDAVKNIQYFGAGTRLSVL.

The chain joins TRBV7-6 to TRBJ2-3; tentatively, D is TRBD2 (6 bases). The CDR3 runs 13 residues. V gave up 5 bases and J gave up 6 bases, with 12 bases separating them. CDR1 is SGHVS and CDR2 is FNYEAQ in the germline V gene. The CDR3 reads CASSRGEIDTQYF. In DNA form, the CDR3 reads TGTGCCAGCAGCCGCGGGGAGATTGATACGCAGTATTTT.

This chain connects TRBV20-1 to TRBJ2-3, with D unresolved. The V gene lost 3 bases and the J gene lost 4 bases, with 17 bases spanning the gap. CDR3 length: 15 residues. Germline lookup yields CDR1 DFQATT and CDR2 SNEGSKA (reference sequence). CDR3 DNA: TGCAGTGCTAGTCTCGTGGTAGGCTTAGCAGATACGCAGTATTTT. Encoded protein: CSASLVVGLADTQYF.

This clonotype was recorded a few times. The V gene is TRBV7-9, the J gene TRBJ2-4, with D maybe TRBD2 (6 bases). With 4 bases removed from V and 1 base from J, the gap between germline ends came to 17 bases. This CDR3 is 17 amino acids long. The V gene's germline CDR1 is SEHNR and CDR2 FQNEAQ (reference sequence). The CDR3 bases are TGTGCCAGCAGCTCTCTGACTAGTGGGAGTGCCAAAAACATTCAGTACTTC. Translation gives CASSSLTSGSAKNIQYF.

This chain connects TRBV9 to TRBJ2-3; no reliable D call. Germline V gene data show CDR1 as SGDLS and CDR2 as YYNGEE. CDR3 length equals 14 residues. Deletions cut 0 bases from V and 4 bases from J, with 9 bases between. The DNA of the CDR3 is TGTGCCAGCAGCGTAGAGAGCTGGGCAGATACGCAGTATTTT. It encodes CASSVESWADTQYF.

The chain is built from TRBV11-2 and TRBJ2-1; tentatively, D is TRBD2 (6 bases). CDR1 is SGHAT, CDR2 FQNNGV, per germline. Deletions cut 2 bases from V and 9 bases from J, with 11 bases between. The CDR3 length is 13 residues. CDR3: CASSLRFGGEQFF. CDR3 coding DNA: TGTGCCAGCAGCTTAAGATTCGGGGGTGAGCAGTTCTTC.